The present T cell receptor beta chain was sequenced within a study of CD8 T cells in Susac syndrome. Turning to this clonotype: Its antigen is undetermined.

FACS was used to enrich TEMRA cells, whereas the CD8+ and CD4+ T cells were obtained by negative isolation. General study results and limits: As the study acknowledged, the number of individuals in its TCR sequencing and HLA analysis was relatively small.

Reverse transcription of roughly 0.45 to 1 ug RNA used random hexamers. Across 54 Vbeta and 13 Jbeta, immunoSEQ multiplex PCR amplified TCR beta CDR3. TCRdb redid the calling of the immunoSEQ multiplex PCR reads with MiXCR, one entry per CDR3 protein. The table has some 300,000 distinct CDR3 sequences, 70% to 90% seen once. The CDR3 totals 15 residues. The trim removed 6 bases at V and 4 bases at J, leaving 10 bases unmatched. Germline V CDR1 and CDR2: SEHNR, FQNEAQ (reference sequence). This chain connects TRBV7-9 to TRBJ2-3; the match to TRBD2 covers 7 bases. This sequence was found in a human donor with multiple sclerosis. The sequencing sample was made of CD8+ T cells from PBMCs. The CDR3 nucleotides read TGTGCCAGCAGGGGGAGCGGGACGATCGCAGATACGCAGTATTTT. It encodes CASRGSGTIADTQYF.